A single sample is the source of the 17 T cell receptor beta chains below, sequenced in a study of T cells in Graves' hyperthyroidism and ophthalmopathy. From RNA transcripts, TCR beta CDR3 regions were amplified. An initial round of RT-PCR targeting the TCR CDR3 relied on the HTBI primer set. Via MiXCR, TCRdb re-called the multiplex PCR reads, giving one row per CDR3 protein. The table has roughly 280,000 distinct CDR3 sequences, about 18% seen once. Sequenced material: blood. These receptors originate from a woman aged 60 to 75 with Graves' ophthalmopathy.

This clonotype was counted between two and nine times. The rearrangement joins TRBV28 to TRBJ1-3, with D maybe TRBD1 (6 bases). V dropped 1 base and J dropped 2 bases, with 9 bases sitting between them. The germline CDR1 and CDR2 sequences are MDHEN and SYDVKM. The CDR3 has 15 residues. CDR3: CASSLLAGAGNTIYF. The CDR3 DNA follows: TGTGCCAGCAGTTTATTGGCAGGGGCTGGAAACACCATATATTTT.

This clonotype was picked up many times. This chain connects TRBV7-9 to TRBJ2-1; possibly TRBD1 or TRBD2 for D (5 bases each). CDR1 is SEHNR and CDR2 is FQNEAQ in the germline V gene (reference sequence). The ends were cut back, 2 bases at V and 5 bases at J, with 10 bases in the middle. The CDR3 consists of 14 residues. The CDR3 nucleotides are TGTGCCAGCAGCTTAAAGGGGACCCACAATGAGCAGTTCTTC. It translates to CASSLKGTHNEQFF.

In its sample, this clonotype was seen many times. V and J are TRBV20-1 and TRBJ2-2, with 8 bases that match TRBD1. V was pared by 1 base and J by 4 bases, with 8 bases of the junction left unmatched. CDR1 and CDR2 from the germline V gene are DFQATT and SNEGSKA (reference sequence). CDR3 length: 16 residues. The CDR3: CSARGAEQGVTGELFF. CDR3 bases: TGCAGTGCTAGAGGGGCGGAACAGGGGGTCACCGGGGAGCTGTTTTTT.

This chain joins TRBV29-1 and TRBJ1-4; D not certain. Trimming shortened V by 3 bases and J by 4 bases, and 12 bases separated the two germline ends. The CDR3 covers 14 residues. Germline values: CDR1 SQVTM, CDR2 ANQGSEA. The CDR3 here is CSVEYPDFNEKLFF. The CDR3 DNA reads TGCAGCGTTGAGTATCCCGACTTTAATGAAAAACTGTTTTTT.

This clonotype occurred many times. The chain links TRBV10-3 to TRBJ2-3; TRBD1 aligns across 9 bases. Germline V gives CDR1 ENHRY, CDR2 SYGVKD. The junction had 5 bases not matched to a gene; V was cut back by 7 bases and J by 3 bases. This CDR3 comprises 14 residues. The CDR3 protein is CAITGTGSTDTQYF. CDR3 in DNA: TGTGCCATCACCGGGACAGGGTCAACAGATACGCAGTATTTT.

This clonotype appeared a few times. The chain links TRBV6-1 to TRBJ2-3; D not certain. From germline, CDR1 is MNHNS and CDR2 SASEGT. The CDR3 length is 11 residues. V was pared by 6 bases and J by 6 bases, with 7 bases between. The chain's CDR3 is CASSTWDTQYF. For the CDR3, the DNA is TGTGCCAGCAGCACGTGGGATACGCAGTATTTT.

This clonotype was counted ten times or more. The J gene is TRBJ2-1, the V gene TRBV20-1, with 8 nucleotides matching TRBD2. The CDR3 extends over 15 amino acids. Germline CDR1 reads DFQATT; CDR2 reads SNEGSKA (reference sequence). Trimming took 4 bases from V and 3 from J; bases not matched to a gene: 8. CDR3 amino acids: CSATTGTSLYNEQFF. CDR3 DNA: TGCAGTGCTACTACCGGGACTAGTCTCTACAATGAGCAGTTCTTC.

The rearrangement joins TRBV9 to TRBJ2-7, with D maybe TRBD1 (6 bases). The germline V gene has CDR1 SGDLS and CDR2 YYNGEE. V dropped 0 bases and J dropped 5 bases, with 12 bases sitting between them. The CDR3 covers 14 residues. As DNA, the CDR3 is TGTGCCAGCAGCGTAGATACAGGGTCCCACGAGCAGTACTTC. It translates to CASSVDTGSHEQYF.

CDR3 DNA sequence: TGTGCCAGCAGCCAAGGGCGACCGGGCGCTGGAAACACCATATATTTT. Translated: CASSQGRPGAGNTIYF. The gene calls are TRBV14 and TRBJ1-3; D gene unclear. This CDR3 has 16 amino acids. Germline V gene lookup returns CDR1 SGHDN and CDR2 FVKESK. V lost 1 base and J lost 2, with 12 bases in between.

This chain uses TRBV6-2 or TRBV6-3 with TRBJ1-1; D call uncertain. Between the trimmed V and J ends, which lost 5 bases and 4 bases, there was a span of 11 bases. The CDR3 runs to 13 residues. Germline assignment: CDR1 MNHEY and CDR2 SVGEGT. CDR3 sequence: CASSPHLSTEAFF. As DNA, the CDR3 is TGTGCCAGCAGTCCCCATCTCAGCACTGAAGCTTTCTTT.

This clonotype was detected ten times or more. CDR3 sequence (DNA): TGTGCCAGCAGCTCCTCCAGGGTACCTGAAGCTTTCTTT. It is translated as CASSSSRVPEAFF. The genes are TRBV6-1 and TRBJ1-1; D may be TRBD1 (5 bases). There are 13 residues in the CDR3. V dropped 6 bases and J dropped 6 bases, with 14 bases sitting between them. The V gene's germline CDR1 is MNHNS and CDR2 SASEGT.

This chain connects TRBV19 to TRBJ2-4; TRBD1 might be the D (5 bases). The germline V gene has CDR1 LNHDA and CDR2 SQIVND (reference sequence). V dropped 9 bases and J dropped 8 bases, with 23 bases sitting between them. The CDR3 is 15 amino acids. For the CDR3, the DNA is TGTGCCAGCAACATAAAAGACAGTCTAGGAGACATTCAGTACTTC. Translated, it gives CASNIKDSLGDIQYF.

This clonotype was counted at least ten times. The V call is TRBV5-1, the J call TRBJ2-3, with unresolved D. V lost 5 bases to trimming and J lost 1 base, with 5 bases between them. This CDR3 region has 12 residues. The germline gives CDR1 SGHRS, CDR2 YFSETQ. The CDR3, as DNA: TGCGCCAGCAGTCCTCGCACAGATACGCAGTATTTT. Its translation: CASSPRTDTQYF.

This clonotype occurred many times. V usage is TRBV7-9 and J usage is TRBJ1-2, with D possibly being TRBD1 (6 bases). V gave up 3 bases and J gave up 3 bases, with 20 bases separating them. The CDR3 has 17 residues. CDR1 SEHNR and CDR2 FQNEAQ come from the germline V gene (reference sequence). CDR3 DNA: TGTGCCAGCAGCTTGGAACCAGGACAGAAAGGGGACTATGGCTACACCTTC. This translates into CASSLEPGQKGDYGYTF.

In this sample, this clonotype turned up many times. The chain couples TRBV11-2 to TRBJ2-3; the D gene is possibly TRBD2 (7 bases). CDR3 length: 16 residues. V shed 5 bases and J shed 5 bases, with 20 bases lying between them. The V gene's germline CDR1 is SGHAT and CDR2 FQNNGV. The CDR3 protein is CASSEGRSGGQDTQYF. In DNA, the CDR3 is TGTGCCAGCAGCGAGGGGCGCTCCGGGGGGCAAGATACGCAGTATTTT.

In its sample, this clonotype was seen a few times. V gene TRBV15 combines with J gene TRBJ2-1, with TRBD1 matching over 12 bases. The CDR3 consists of 18 residues. Germline CDR1 and CDR2: LNHNV and YYDKDF (reference sequence). Trimming at V came to 2 bases and at J to 4 bases, leaving 9 bases not matched to a gene. The CDR3 nucleotides are TGTGCCACCAGCAGACGGGGGGGACAGGGGGCTACATACAATGAGCAGTTCTTC. It yields the protein CATSRRGGQGATYNEQFF.

This clonotype was seen only a few times. This sequence joins TRBV4-1 and TRBJ1-1, with TRBD1 matching 7 bases. CDR3 length: 14 residues. Unmatched junction bases numbered 9, after V lost 8 bases and J lost 3 bases. CDR1 MGHRA and CDR2 YSYEKL come from the germline V gene. This CDR3 reads CASGPGGVYTEAFF. CDR3 sequence (DNA): TGCGCCAGCGGGCCAGGGGGAGTGTACACTGAAGCTTTCTTT.